This T cell receptor beta chain originates from a study of blood T cell repertoires in COVID-19. Study in general: In each case, the material was cDNA or gDNA derived from T cells, B-cell-depleted T cells, or PBMCs.

This clone was observed a handful of times. In the source study's methods: Scientists estimated how many nucleated cells there were by amplifying reference gene primers. Generated by immunoSEQ multiplex PCR, the TCRdb table keeps only in-frame clones and is missing some. The V and J calls and the clone size are those of that table, but D and trimming were determined from the DNA. The sample includes a few hundred thousand clones, 85% to 90% of them seen just once. Adults between roughly 18 and 95 years of age took part from about 24 US areas. Clinical history as reported by participants underpinned cohort assignment. This receptor was taken from a woman in her thirties who had recovered from COVID-19. The sample comprised PBMCs or T cells enriched from blood (not recorded which).

CDR3 sequence reads: CASSLYRVGNTIYF. The CDR3, as DNA: TGTGCCAGCAGTTTATACAGGGTTGGAAACACCATATATTTT. The genes are TRBV28 and TRBJ1-3, with D perhaps TRBD1 (6 bases). Per the germline V gene, CDR1 is MDHEN and CDR2 is SYDVKM. The germline V and J ends were trimmed by 1 base and 3 bases, with 7 bases remaining between them. The CDR3 has 14 amino acids.